This TCR beta chain was recorded in a study of persistence of HIV-infected CD4 T cells. The CDR3 contains 14 residues. V was pared by 2 bases and J by 5 bases, with 5 bases of the junction left unmatched. CDR1 is SGHDN, CDR2 FVKESK, per germline. The libraries were made with immunoSEQ version 4 in survey mode. Using immunoSEQ multiplex PCR, the repertoire was profiled, and TCRdb retains in-frame clones only, with some absent. This sample has about 46,000 clones; approximately 90% occur once, and the top ten carry 3% to 3.5%. This clone was counted between two and nine times. The antigen is unknown. Anti-CD3/anti-CD28 beads served as a nonspecific positive control stimulus. Sorting of responding CD4+ T cells relied on upregulated CD40 ligand together with CD69.

Sequenced material: CD4+ T cells sorted from PBMCs after 18-hour stimulation, taken from a patient who received antiretroviral therapy. The sequence derives from an adult woman with HIV who was CMV-seropositive. The chain employs TRBV14 and TRBJ2-7, with 8 bases that match TRBD1. The CDR3 sequence is CASSQLKQGDEQYF. DNA of the CDR3: TGTGCCAGCAGCCAACTAAAACAGGGGGACGAGCAGTACTTC.